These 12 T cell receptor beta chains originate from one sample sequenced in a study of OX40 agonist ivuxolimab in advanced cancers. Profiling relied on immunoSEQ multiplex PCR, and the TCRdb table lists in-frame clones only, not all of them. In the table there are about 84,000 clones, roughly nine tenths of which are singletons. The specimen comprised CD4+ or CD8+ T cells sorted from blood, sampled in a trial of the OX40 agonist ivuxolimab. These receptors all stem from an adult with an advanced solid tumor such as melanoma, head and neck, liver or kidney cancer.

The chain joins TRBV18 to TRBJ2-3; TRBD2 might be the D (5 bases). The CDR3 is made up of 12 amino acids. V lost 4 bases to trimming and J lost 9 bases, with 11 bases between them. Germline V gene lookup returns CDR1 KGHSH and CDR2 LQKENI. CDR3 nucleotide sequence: TGTGCCAGCTCACTACTAGATCGGACGCAGTATTTT. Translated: CASSLLDRTQYF.

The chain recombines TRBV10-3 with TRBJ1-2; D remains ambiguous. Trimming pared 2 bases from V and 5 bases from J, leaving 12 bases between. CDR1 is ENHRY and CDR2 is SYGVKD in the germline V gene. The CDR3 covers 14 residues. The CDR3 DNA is TGTGCCATCAGTGAGAGGAGCACGGGGTATGGCTACACCTTC. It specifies CAISERSTGYGYTF.

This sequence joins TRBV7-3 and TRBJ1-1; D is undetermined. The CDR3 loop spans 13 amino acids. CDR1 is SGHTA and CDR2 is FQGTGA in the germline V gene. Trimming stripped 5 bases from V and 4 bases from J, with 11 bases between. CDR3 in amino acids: CASSTIPGTEAFF. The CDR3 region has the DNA TGTGCCAGCAGCACCATCCCCGGCACTGAAGCTTTCTTT.

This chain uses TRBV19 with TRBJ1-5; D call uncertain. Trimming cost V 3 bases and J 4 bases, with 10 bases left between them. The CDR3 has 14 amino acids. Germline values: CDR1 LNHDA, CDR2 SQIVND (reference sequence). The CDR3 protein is CASSMFSGNQPQHF. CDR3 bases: TGTGCCAGTAGTATGTTCTCCGGTAATCAGCCCCAGCATTTT.

CDR3 loop: CASSLSGLASYFF. The CDR3 coding sequence is TGTGCCAGCAGTTTATCGGGACTAGCGTCTTACTTCTTC. This chain connects TRBV27 to TRBJ2-1, with TRBD2 matching over 10 bases. After removal of 0 bases from V and 16 bases from J, the junction contained 6 bases not matched to a gene. This CDR3 comprises 13 residues. Germline V gene sequence: CDR1 MNHEY, CDR2 SMNVEV (reference sequence).

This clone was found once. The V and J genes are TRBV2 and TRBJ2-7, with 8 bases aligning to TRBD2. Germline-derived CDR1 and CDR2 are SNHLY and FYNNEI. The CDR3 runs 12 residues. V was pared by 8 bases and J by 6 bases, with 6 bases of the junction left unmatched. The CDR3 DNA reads TGTGCCAGCCGCCCGGGGGGGGCCGAGCAGTACTTC. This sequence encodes CASRPGGAEQYF.

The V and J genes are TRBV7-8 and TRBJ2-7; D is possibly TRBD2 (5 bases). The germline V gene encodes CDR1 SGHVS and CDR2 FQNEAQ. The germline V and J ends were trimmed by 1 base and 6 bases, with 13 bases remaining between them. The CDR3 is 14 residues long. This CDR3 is CASSLVRRGLEQYF. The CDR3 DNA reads TGTGCCAGCAGCTTAGTCCGACGAGGACTCGAGCAGTACTTC.

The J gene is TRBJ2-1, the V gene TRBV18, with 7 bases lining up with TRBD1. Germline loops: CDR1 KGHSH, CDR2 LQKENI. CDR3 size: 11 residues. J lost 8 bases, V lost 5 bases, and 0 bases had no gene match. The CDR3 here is CASSDRDEQFF. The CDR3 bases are TGTGCCAGCTCAGACAGGGATGAGCAGTTCTTC. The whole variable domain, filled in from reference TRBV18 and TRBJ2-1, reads NAGVMQNPRHLVRRRGQEARLRCSPMKGHSHVYWYRQLPEEGLKFMVYLQKENIIDESGMPKERFSAEFPKEGPSILRIQQVVRGDSAAYFCASSDRDEQFFGPGTRLTVL.

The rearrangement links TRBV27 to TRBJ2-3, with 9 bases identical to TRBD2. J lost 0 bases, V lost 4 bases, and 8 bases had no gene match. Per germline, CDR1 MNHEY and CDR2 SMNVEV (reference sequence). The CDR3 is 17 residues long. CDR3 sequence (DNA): TGTGCCAGCAGTTCCCCCCGCGGGAGGGACAGCACAGATACGCAGTATTTT. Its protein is CASSSPRGRDSTDTQYF.

DNA of the CDR3: TGTGCCAGTACCCCCTCTAGCGGGCGTGTCTCAGATACGCAGTATTTT. It codes for CASTPSSGRVSDTQYF. The genes are TRBV19 and TRBJ2-3; TRBD2 aligns across 8 bases. V lost 7 bases, J lost 4 bases, and 13 bases stayed unmatched. The CDR3 sequence is 16 residues long. The germline CDR1 and CDR2 sequences are LNHDA and SQIVND (reference sequence).

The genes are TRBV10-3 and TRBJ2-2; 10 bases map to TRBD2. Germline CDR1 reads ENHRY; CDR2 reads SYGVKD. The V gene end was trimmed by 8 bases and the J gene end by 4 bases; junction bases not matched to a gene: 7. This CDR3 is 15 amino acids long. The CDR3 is CAIAASGSVTGELFF. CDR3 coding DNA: TGTGCCATCGCAGCTAGCGGGAGTGTCACCGGGGAGCTGTTTTTT.

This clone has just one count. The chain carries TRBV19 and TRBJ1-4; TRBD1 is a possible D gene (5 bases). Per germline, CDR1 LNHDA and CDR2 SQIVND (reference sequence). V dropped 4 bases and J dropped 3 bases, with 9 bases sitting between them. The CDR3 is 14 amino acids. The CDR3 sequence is CASSNTGPNEKLFF. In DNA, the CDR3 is TGTGCCAGTAGTAATACAGGACCTAATGAAAAACTGTTTTTT.